A single sample gave rise to the 18 T cell receptor beta chains below, sequenced in a study of technical replicates of blood from several donors. Measured with immunoSEQ multiplex PCR; TCRdb has only the in-frame clones, and not every one. The profile shows 75,000 or so clones, over 90% of them singletons. Sample: T cells isolated from PBMCs. Source of these receptors: a human donor in good health.

Remarks on this clone: Its ends do not fully match the called genes, so a read error is possible. The chain is built from TRBV27 and TRBJ2-7; D is possibly TRBD2 (6 bases). The CDR3 is 15 amino acids. The V gene's germline CDR1 is MNHEY and CDR2 SMNVEV (reference sequence). The CDR3: CASSLPLHHRSGETF. CDR3 bases: TGTGCCAGCAGTTTACCACTTCATCACCGTAGCGGTGAGACCTTC.

This clone was counted a few times. The chain joins TRBV19 to TRBJ2-2; 14 bases align to TRBD2. CDR3 length: 16 amino acids. Looked up from germline, CDR1 is LNHDA and CDR2 is SQIVND (reference sequence). Losses at the gene ends were 4 bases for V and 4 bases for J; bases not matched to a gene: 2. The CDR3 bases are TGTGCCAGTAGTAAGGGACTAGCGGGAGCCACCGGGGAGCTGTTTTTT. This encodes CASSKGLAGATGELFF.

The chain links TRBV11-2 to TRBJ1-1; D possibly corresponds to TRBD1 (5 bases). Germline CDR1 is SGHAT and CDR2 is FQNNGV. The CDR3 is 13 amino acids. V lost 0 bases and J lost 4, with 6 bases in between. In DNA form, the CDR3 reads TGTGCCAGCAGCTTAGAGGGACTCACTGAAGCTTTCTTT. It specifies CASSLEGLTEAFF.

The V gene is TRBV28, the J gene TRBJ2-7; D gene ambiguous. The V end was cut by 6 bases, the J end by 0 bases, with 6 bases between. This CDR3 is 12 amino acids long. The germline gives CDR1 MDHEN, CDR2 SYDVKM. The DNA of the CDR3 is TGTGCCAGCAGATCTTTCTCCTACGAGCAGTACTTC. It encodes CASRSFSYEQYF.

The chain uses TRBV28 and TRBJ2-4; D is unresolved. This CDR3 contains 15 residues. Germline V gene data show CDR1 as MDHEN and CDR2 as SYDVKM. The V end lost 5 bases, the J end lost 3 bases, and 14 bases lay between the germline ends. The CDR3 is CASSHQQVFKNIQYF. CDR3 nucleotides: TGTGCCAGCAGTCATCAGCAGGTATTCAAAAACATTCAGTACTTC.

This chain joins TRBV30 and TRBJ2-7; TRBD1 might be the D (5 bases). V was clipped by 3 bases and J by 3 bases, with 15 bases between them. CDR1 is GTSNPN, CDR2 SVGIG, per germline (reference sequence). CDR3 length: 14 residues. Here the CDR3 DNA reads TGTGCCTGGAGCGTCGCAGGGAAAATCTACGAGCAGTACTTC. Translated, it gives CAWSVAGKIYEQYF.

The V call is TRBV19, the J call TRBJ1-2, with TRBD1 as a possible D gene (6 bases). This CDR3 region has 18 residues. Per the germline V gene, CDR1 is LNHDA and CDR2 is SQIVND (reference sequence). The germline V and J ends were trimmed by 4 bases and 1 base, with 22 bases remaining between them. CDR3 in amino acids: CASSNKDSSTPFNYGYTF. CDR3 bases: TGTGCCAGTAGTAATAAGGACAGCTCGACACCGTTTAACTATGGCTACACCTTC.

This rearrangement joins TRBV5-1 to TRBJ2-2; D may be TRBD2 (6 bases). V lost 4 bases and J 7 bases, leaving 11 bases between the germline ends. CDR1 SGHRS and CDR2 YFSETQ come from the germline V gene. The CDR3 extends over 13 amino acids. The CDR3 nucleotides are TGCGCCAGCAGCCCCGCGGGGAACGGGGAGCTGTTTTTT. It specifies CASSPAGNGELFF.

The sample holds one count of this clone. This chain links TRBV7-9 with TRBJ1-2; 7 bases are shared with TRBD1. With V trimmed by 10 bases and J by 2 bases, 7 bases remained unmatched. Germline values: CDR1 SEHNR, CDR2 FQNEAQ (reference sequence). The CDR3 covers 13 residues. CDR3 residues: CAIKGQSNYGYTF. The CDR3 DNA is TGTGCCATTAAGGGACAGTCAAACTATGGCTACACCTTC. The variable domain in full, completed from reference TRBV7-9 and TRBJ1-2, reads DTGVSQNPRHKITKRGQNVTFRCDPISEHNRLYWYRQTLGQGPEFLTYFQNEAQLEKSRLLSDRFSAERPKGSFSTLEIQRTEQGDSAMYLCAIKGQSNYGYTFGSGTRLTVV.

The J gene is TRBJ2-5, the V gene TRBV11-3; tentative D call: TRBD2 (6 bases). The ends were cut back, 7 bases at V and 2 bases at J, with 8 bases in the middle. Germline lookup yields CDR1 SGHNT and CDR2 YENEEA. CDR3 length: 12 residues. CDR3 residues: CASNGGQETQYF. The CDR3 DNA reads as TGTGCCAGCAACGGGGGTCAAGAGACCCAGTACTTC.

The J gene is TRBJ2-1, the V gene TRBV7-6; 8 positions match TRBD2. Germline CDR1 reads SGHVS; CDR2 reads FNYEAQ. V was clipped by 3 bases and J by 10 bases; unmatched bases: 17. The CDR3 contains 17 residues. CDR3 DNA sequence: TGTGCCAGCAGCTTGGGGCCGGGACTAGGTTTACCCCGGGAGCAGTTCTTC. Protein sequence: CASSLGPGLGLPREQFF. Full variable domain (remainder filled in from reference TRBV7-6 and TRBJ2-1): GAGVSQSPRYKVTKRGQDVALRCDPISGHVSLYWYRQALGQGPEFLTYFNYEAQQDKSGLPNDRFSAERPEGSISTLTIQRTEQRDSAMYRCASSLGPGLGLPREQFFGPGTRLTVL.

The chain combines TRBV9 with TRBJ2-2, with D unclear. The CDR3 runs to 14 residues. With 4 bases removed from V and 3 bases from J, the gap between germline ends came to 10 bases. In germline, CDR1 is SGDLS, CDR2 YYNGEE. Here the CDR3 DNA reads TGTGCCAGCAGCTCAGACACCTACACCGGGGAGCTGTTTTTT. Translated, it gives CASSSDTYTGELFF.

V gene TRBV7-9 combines with J gene TRBJ1-2, with D maybe TRBD1 (5 bases). V shed 5 bases and J shed 6 bases, with 10 bases lying between them. CDR3 length equals 12 residues. The germline CDR1 and CDR2 sequences are SEHNR and FQNEAQ (reference sequence). This CDR3 reads CASSPIQDGYTF. CDR3 nucleotide sequence: TGTGCCAGCAGCCCGATACAGGATGGCTACACCTTC.

This chain uses TRBV5-4 with TRBJ2-2; D uncertain. This CDR3 spans 15 amino acids. Germline CDR1 reads SGHNT; CDR2 reads YYREEE (reference sequence). The V and J ends lost 0 bases and 4 bases respectively, with 10 bases between them. CDR3 loop: CASSLVSGATGELFF. The CDR3 coding sequence is TGTGCCAGCAGCTTGGTGTCAGGTGCCACCGGGGAGCTGTTTTTT. Looking up the rest from reference TRBV5-4 and TRBJ2-2 gives the full variable domain: ETGVTQSPTHLIKTRGQQVTLRCSSQSGHNTVSWYQQALGQGPQFIFQYYREEENGRGNFPPRFSGLQFPNYSSELNVNALELDDSALYLCASSLVSGATGELFFGEGSRLTVL.

The chain is built from TRBV15 and TRBJ1-1; D is undetermined. Trimming stripped 0 bases from V and 1 base from J, with 12 bases between. Germline V gene sequence: CDR1 LNHNV, CDR2 YYDKDF (reference sequence). The CDR3 runs to 16 residues. The CDR3 protein is CATSREASFGNTEAFF. DNA for the CDR3: TGTGCCACCAGCAGAGAAGCCTCCTTCGGGAACACTGAAGCTTTCTTT. Full variable domain (outside the CDR3, taken from reference TRBV15 and TRBJ1-1): DAMVIQNPRYQVTQFGKPVTLSCSQTLNHNVMYWYQQKSSQAPKLLFHYYDKDFNNEADTPDNFQSRRPNTSFCFLDIRSPGLGDTAMYLCATSREASFGNTEAFFGQGTRLTVV.

The chain uses TRBV11-3 and TRBJ2-3; a weak D match, TRBD2 (6 bases). Germline V lookup: CDR1 SGHNT, CDR2 YENEEA. V was cut by 4 bases and J by 1 base, with 15 bases left in between. This CDR3 spans 16 amino acids. As DNA, the CDR3 is TGTGCCAGCAGCTCCTACCTCGGGGAGGGCACAGATACGCAGTATTTT. It is translated as CASSSYLGEGTDTQYF.

V usage is TRBV18 and J usage is TRBJ2-7; D gene ambiguous. The V end lost 4 bases, the J end lost 5 bases, and 12 bases lay between the germline ends. Per germline, CDR1 KGHSH and CDR2 LQKENI. This CDR3 contains 13 residues. CDR3 in amino acids: CASSLTNGDEQYF. The DNA for the CDR3 is TGTGCCAGCTCACTAACTAACGGTGACGAGCAGTACTTC.

This clone came up once. This chain connects TRBV7-9 to TRBJ1-5, with D possibly matching TRBD1 (5 bases). The germline V and J ends were trimmed by 3 bases and 0 bases, with 6 bases remaining between them. The germline V gene encodes CDR1 SEHNR and CDR2 FQNEAQ (reference sequence). The CDR3 is 14 amino acids. CDR3 coding DNA: TGTGCCAGCAGCTTGACAGATAGCAATCAGCCCCAGCATTTT. Translated: CASSLTDSNQPQHF. Combining the CDR3 with reference TRBV7-9 and TRBJ1-5 gives the whole variable domain DTGVSQNPRHKITKRGQNVTFRCDPISEHNRLYWYRQTLGQGPEFLTYFQNEAQLEKSRLLSDRFSAERPKGSFSTLEIQRTEQGDSAMYLCASSLTDSNQPQHFGDGTRLSIL.